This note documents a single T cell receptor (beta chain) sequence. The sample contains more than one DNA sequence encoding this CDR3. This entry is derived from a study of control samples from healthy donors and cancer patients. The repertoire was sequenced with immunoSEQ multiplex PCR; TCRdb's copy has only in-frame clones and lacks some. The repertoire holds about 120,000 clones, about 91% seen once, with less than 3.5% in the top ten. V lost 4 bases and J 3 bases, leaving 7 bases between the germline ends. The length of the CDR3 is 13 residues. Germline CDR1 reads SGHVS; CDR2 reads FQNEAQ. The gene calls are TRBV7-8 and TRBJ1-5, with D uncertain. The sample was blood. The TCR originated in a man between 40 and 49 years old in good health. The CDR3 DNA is TGTGCCAGCAGCTCGGGTGTCAATCAGCCCCAGCATTTT. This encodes CASSSGVNQPQHF.